This TCR beta chain was identified in a study of cytomegalovirus exposure and HLA in healthy donors. Method: immunoSEQ multiplex PCR; TCRdb's copy keeps in-frame clones and lacks some. The repertoire includes over 100,000 clones, roughly 87% of them detected once, and roughly 1.2% sits in the top ten. Trimming removed 1 base from V and 8 bases from J, with 12 bases in between. Per the germline V gene, CDR1 is MNHNS and CDR2 is SASEGT. The CDR3 sequence is 15 residues long. This clone was seen a few times. The sequence was obtained from a woman between 18 and 29 years old in good health and CMV-seronegative. The V call is TRBV6-1, the J call TRBJ1-6; D unresolved. Specimen: PBMCs. CDR3 sequence (DNA): TGTGCCAGCAGTGAAGAGGCAGGTGATTATTCACCCCTCCACTTT. Protein sequence: CASSEEAGDYSPLHF.